This T cell receptor (beta chain) was recovered during a study of tumor-infiltrating lymphocytes in primary liver carcinoma (dated by TCRdb to between 2016 and 2019). With regard to the full study: Of the five patients (three men and two women, aged 30 to 69 years), four had hepatocellular carcinoma and one had combined HCC and intrahepatic cholangiocarcinoma. Tumors of the five patients were stage T1-T3 N0M0 with maximum diameters of roughly 4.2 to 11 cm. Each sample produced about 3.5 to 7.13 million productive TCRbeta reads, and read depth showed no significant difference between tissue types. For each liver tumor, the study sampled five regions along with adjacent normal tissue and blood, and applied TCRbeta repertoire sequencing, expression microarrays and whole-exome sequencing. A total of around 35 specimens from 5 patients went through TCRbeta repertoire sequencing, namely 25 tumor regions, 5 adjacent noncancerous liver tissues and 5 peripheral blood samples. To link TCRbeta repertoire diversity to the local molecular phenotype, the approximately 26 tumor region samples were profiled with Agilent mRNA microarrays. High reproducibility was observed for the technical replicate repertoires, with mean shared-clone rates approximately 0.9 and correlation coefficients above 0.95.

CDR3 length: 15 amino acids, cysteine to phenylalanine. Of the read, only the CDR3 DNA is kept; its 45 bases are in frame from base 1. Ends trimmed: V by 6 bases, J by 6 bases; bases unmatched to a gene: 9. CDR1 WNHNN and CDR2 SYGVQD are derived from the germline V gene (reference sequence). The study at large found these results: Only the TCR beta chain was sequenced, which likely underestimates true repertoire diversity because unpaired alpha chains were not captured. Comparison of CD4+ and CD8+ T cell repertoires was precluded by the use of bulk unsorted samples. Compared with blood, tumors had a significantly larger share of the repertoire taken up by the top 250 clones (p = 0.039). Consistent with antigen-driven expansion, pairs of tumor regions showed higher repertoire overlap (mean around 36%) than either tumor-adjacent pairs (about 17%) or tumor-blood pairs (about 15%). Only 4 or 5 patients were included in the study, and the authors note that the findings should be validated in a larger study. Only about 7-25% of top clones were found in all five regions of a tumor, suggesting spatial heterogeneity of tumor-infiltrating T cells.

TCRbeta-specific cDNA was reverse-transcribed from approximately 500 ng total RNA using a constant-region primer and ProtoScript II reverse transcriptase. TCRbeta libraries were built with three nested multiplex PCR rounds, a slightly modified ARM-PCR procedure. Each of the first two PCR rounds ran for around 11 cycles and used multiplex TRBV1-TRBV30 forward primers together with a Cbeta reverse primer. A final 25-cycle PCR with Deep VentR polymerase added sample barcodes and Illumina adapters. Before sequencing, amplicons between 200 and 500 bp were purified from gel using a QIAquick gel extraction kit. An Illumina HiSeq 2500 was used to sequence the TCRbeta amplicons with 250-bp paired-end reads. Per the original workflow: To recover full CDR3 sequences, reads were quality-trimmed using Trimmomatic v0.33 and paired reads were then merged using FLASH v1.2.11. V, D and J germline segments were assigned to the rearranged TCRbeta sequences using MiGEC v1.2.1b. Clonotype statistics and Shannon-Wiener diversity indices were calculated with VDJtools v1.0.0. Except for diversity analysis, only each sample's 250 most abundant clonotypes were used in subsequent analyses to reduce sampling bias. In TCRdb, the public reads were trimmed at Q25 with fastp and aligned with MiXCR, with productive beta chains retained. Every entry covers one CDR3 protein and lists the most common genes and DNA from its rows. These V and J calls originate from TCRdb's pipeline instead of the authors' own analysis. In all, the sample holds more than 90,000 distinct CDR3 sequences, and about two thirds of those were seen once. The ten most abundant clones make up roughly an eighth of the sample.

Total RNA and DNA were co-extracted from roughly 20-30 mg of bulk tissue with the AllPrep DNA/RNA mini kit, without cell sorting. Between November 2015 and 2016, 5 or 6 patients in China with histopathologically diagnosed primary liver carcinoma had their tumors surgically resected. At the time of sampling, the patients had chronic HBV infection and had not received any treatment. Each tumor was sampled at five spatially separated regions: the tumor centre plus the superior, inferior, left-lateral and right-lateral poles. More than 90% viable tumor cells were found by histology in every tumor sample. Pieces of fresh tumor and adjacent tissue were cut in half, with one half kept in RNAlater at -80 degrees C and the other half sent for histology. As concerns this clonotype: Its antigen remains unidentified. Nothing much larger sits one base from this clone, and base qualities are not available.

This clonotype was obtained from a woman in her fifties or sixties with primary liver carcinoma and hepatitis B virus infection. The sequenced sample was liver tumor tissue from sampling region 2. The sample's cell subset or site, from its label and the paper: tumor region T2, inferior pole. The chain is assembled from TRBV10-1 and TRBJ2-1; TRBD2 fits 9 bases in the junction. CDR3 loop: CASSQPSGKTNEQFF. In nucleotides, the sequence is TGCGCCAGCAGCCAGCCTAGCGGGAAGACCAATGAGCAGTTCTTC.